A selection of T cell receptor beta chains follows, all from one sample in a study of preoperative IRX-2 immunotherapy in early breast cancer. Libraries were prepared by immunoSEQ multiplex PCR; TCRdb keeps only in-frame clonotypes and omits some of them. The table lists roughly 35,000 clones, roughly 96% of them singletons. This sample was gathered from a patient treated with IRX-2 immunotherapy. These receptor sequences come from a human donor with breast cancer. The CDR3 runs from the conserved cysteine through the conserved F or W.

V	CDR3
TRBV28	CASSLSGQGAYEQYF
TRBV6-1	CASSEWDPPLHF
TRBV5-4	CASSLIRLNTEAFF
TRBV6-5	CASSFDRTGEAFF
TRBV6-5	CATKTGTSGNTIYF
TRBV9	CASSVDSERVETQYF
TRBV27	CASILSYGPHGELFF
TRBV9	CASSQHPAGTYEQYF
TRBV5-4	CASSFYGQSYGYTF
TRBV11-3	CASSFQPYNEQFF
TRBV5-1	CASSPLTSGGAAGEQFF
TRBV5-8	CASSYRYPYGYTF
TRBV9	CASSVARLQGTYNEQFF
TRBV6-5	CASTYRGGLGETQYF
TRBV30	CAWNSGNYNEQFF
TRBV30	CAWLGRGGNTIYF
TRBV9	CASSVAIAETQQGTGNTIYF
TRBV6-5	CASSYSDGRRDIQYF
TRBV1	CTSSQVLRDRGRVQETQYF
TRBV11-2	CASSNRRDSNYGYTF
TRBV11-3	CASSLDQNTGELFF
TRBV19	CASKESASYNEQFF
TRBV5-1	CASTLAPGFTYNEQFF
TRBV21-1	CASTPTGSDYNSPLHF
TRBV4-3	CASSPGRTGYTEAFF
TRBV4-1	CASSHGLAGGPSYNEQFF
TRBV23-1	CASSQEVRKETQYF
TRBV19	CASSIRQPGGFSNQPQHF
TRBV6-6	CASSYSSGGGLGEQYF
TRBV6-6	CASSYQALNEKLFF
TRBV19	CASSILQGQTLDYSNQPQHF
TRBV19	CASSIRQLNTEAFF
TRBV7-9	CASSLATTSYEQYF
TRBV6-1	CASSEGGGFYGYTF
TRBV29-1	CSVAGQTNTEAFF
TRBV2	CASSEDRRYREQYF
TRBV5-1	CASSPERTTYNEQFF
TRBV27	CASSRPYTDTQYF
TRBV6-1	CASSAYSESSGANVLTF
TRBV28	CASRPGHYSNQPQHF
TRBV7-2	CASSLVRRQGYEQYF
TRBV2	CASSDGADASKPQHF
TRBV7-9	CASQGARTEAFF
TRBV2	CASSLGYSNQPQHF
TRBV28	CASSFRQVYTGELFF
TRBV6-5	CASSSGTGRGGYTF
TRBV13	CASSLANGGSPLHF
TRBV6-4	CASSEALTGELFF
TRBV4-1	CASSQDEGAYGYTF
TRBV28	CASSLQNPDTQYF
TRBV2	CASSSRLDPPRAFF
TRBV12-5	CASGLGELTSGANVLTF
TRBV7-8	CASSLRRTGELFF
TRBV11-3	CASSRGSSGGEQFF
TRBV6-5	CASKGDRGRSYGYTF
TRBV5-4	CASSSKGLAGGIWETQYF
TRBV4-2	CASSQDPSGRAHEQYF